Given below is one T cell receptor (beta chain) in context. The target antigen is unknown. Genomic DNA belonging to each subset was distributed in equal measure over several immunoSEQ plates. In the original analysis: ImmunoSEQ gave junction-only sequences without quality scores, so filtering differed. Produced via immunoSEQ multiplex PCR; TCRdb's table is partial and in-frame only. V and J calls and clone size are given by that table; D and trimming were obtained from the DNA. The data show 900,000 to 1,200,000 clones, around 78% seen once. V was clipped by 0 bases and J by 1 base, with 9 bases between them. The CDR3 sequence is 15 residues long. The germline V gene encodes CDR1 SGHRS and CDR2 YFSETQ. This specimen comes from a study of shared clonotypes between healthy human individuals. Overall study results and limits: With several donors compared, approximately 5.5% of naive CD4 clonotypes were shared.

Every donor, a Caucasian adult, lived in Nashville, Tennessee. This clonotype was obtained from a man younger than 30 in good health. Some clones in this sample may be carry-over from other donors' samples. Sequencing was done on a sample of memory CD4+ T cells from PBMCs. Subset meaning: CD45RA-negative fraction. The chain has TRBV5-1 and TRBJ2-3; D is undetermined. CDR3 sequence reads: CASSLVGERTDTQYF. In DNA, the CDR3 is TGCGCCAGCAGCTTGGTTGGCGAACGCACAGATACGCAGTATTTT. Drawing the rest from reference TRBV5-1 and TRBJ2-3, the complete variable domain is KAGVTQTPRYLIKTRGQQVTLSCSPISGHRSVSWYQQTPGQGLQFLFEYFSETQRNKGNFPGRFSGRQFSNSRSEMNVSTLELGDSALYLCASSLVGERTDTQYFGPGTRLTVL.